This T cell receptor (beta chain) was documented in a study of T cell responses to AZD1222 COVID-19 vaccine. Study findings and constraints: The repertoires were collected only after the peak T cell response. Spike-specific TCR breadth rose after two AZD1222 doses, and depth rose as well. Clonal diversity was possibly underestimated; the donors were predominantly white British and more often female.

The V gene's germline CDR1 is GTSNPN and CDR2 SVGIG (reference sequence). There are 12 residues in the CDR3. V gave up 3 bases and J gave up 5 bases, with 10 bases separating them. Sequencing was performed with immunoSEQ multiplex PCR; in TCRdb, only in-frame clones are kept and a portion is missing. The repertoire includes 110,000 to 150,000 clones, 85% to 95% of them detected once, and roughly 5% sits in the top ten. Concerning this clone itself: Antigen unknown.

The TCR comes from an adult in good health. The genes are TRBV30 and TRBJ1-2; D unresolved. Sequenced here: peripheral blood, sampled on day 0 of AZD1222 vaccination. This CDR3 reads CAWRHSQYGYTF. As DNA, the CDR3 is TGTGCCTGGAGACATAGTCAGTATGGCTACACCTTC.